Below are 14 T cell receptor beta chains sequenced from a single sample in a study of cytomegalovirus exposure and HLA in healthy donors. Vbeta (60) and Jbeta (13) primers were used in the PCR. The table came from immunoSEQ multiplex PCR; TCRdb's copy has only in-frame clones and leaves some out. The specimen's table records approximately 190,000 clones. The material sequenced was PBMCs. These receptor sequences come from a boy between 5 and 17 years old in good health and CMV-seronegative.

The chain combines TRBV15 with TRBJ2-2, with D possibly matching TRBD1 (6 bases). The CDR3 contains 14 residues. Trimming removed 8 bases at V and 5 bases at J, with 15 bases between. Germline CDR1 and CDR2: LNHNV and YYDKDF (reference sequence). CDR3 sequence: CATPIGTSTGELFF. CDR3 DNA: TGTGCCACCCCGATAGGGACATCTACCGGGGAGCTGTTTTTT.

This chain links TRBV6-5 with TRBJ1-1, with 10 bases lining up with TRBD1. CDR1 and CDR2 (germline): MNHEY, SVGAGI. After removal of 6 bases from V and 4 bases from J, the junction contained 2 bases not matched to a gene. This CDR3 is 13 amino acids long. The CDR3 reads CASRDRGATEAFF. The CDR3 DNA reads TGTGCCAGCAGGGACAGGGGGGCCACTGAAGCTTTCTTT.

The V gene is TRBV12-5, the J gene TRBJ2-4; D perhaps matches TRBD1 (5 bases). V shed 7 bases and J shed 2 bases, with 6 bases lying between them. Germline V gene lookup returns CDR1 LGHNT and CDR2 FRNRAP. This CDR3 has 12 amino acids. Here the CDR3 reads CASAGTKNIQYF. For the CDR3, the DNA is TGTGCTAGTGCAGGGACCAAAAACATTCAGTACTTC.

The V and J genes are TRBV30 and TRBJ1-2, with D unclear. From germline, CDR1 is GTSNPN and CDR2 SVGIG (reference sequence). The CDR3 spans 10 residues. Between the trimmed V and J ends, which lost 5 bases and 4 bases, there was a span of 5 bases. The CDR3 DNA reads TGTGCCTGGGCGAGCTATGGCTACACCTTC. Amino acids: CAWASYGYTF.

V gene TRBV9 combines with J gene TRBJ2-3; TRBD2 agrees at 10 bases. Germline V gene sequence: CDR1 SGDLS, CDR2 YYNGEE. The ends lost 3 bases at V and 8 bases at J; junction bases unmatched: 15. The CDR3 extends over 17 amino acids. In DNA, the CDR3 is TGTGCCAGCAGCGGTTCGATAGCGGGGGGCGAGGTTGGTACGCAGTATTTT. It specifies CASSGSIAGGEVGTQYF.

The chain combines TRBV23-1 with TRBJ2-7, with D possibly TRBD2 on 5 matching bases. TRBV23-1 carries the ORF label, with uncertain function. The V gene lost 6 bases and the J gene lost 4 bases, with 16 bases spanning the gap. CDR3 length: 14 amino acids. CDR3 sequence (DNA): TGCGCCAGCAGACCAGCACGGAGGCCGTACGAGCAGTACTTC. This gives the protein CASRPARRPYEQYF.

The rearrangement joins TRBV7-9 to TRBJ2-3; 11 bases line up with TRBD2. With 5 bases clipped from V and 1 base from J, the junction kept 2 bases outside the gene matches. Per the germline V gene, CDR1 is SEHNR and CDR2 is FQNEAQ (reference sequence). The CDR3 is made up of 15 amino acids. CDR3 region: CASSRSGGGTDTQYF. The CDR3 DNA is TGTGCCAGCAGCCGTAGCGGGGGGGGCACAGATACGCAGTATTTT.

V is TRBV9 and J is TRBJ2-1; 8 bases fit TRBD1. J was trimmed by 14 bases and V by 4 bases; bases with no gene match: 17. CDR1 SGDLS and CDR2 YYNGEE come from the germline V gene. The CDR3 consists of 15 residues. The CDR3 region has the DNA TGTGCCAGCAGCCCAGCAGGGGACAGGCCCAGGAGGGAGTTCTTC. This codes for CASSPAGDRPRREFF.

The gene calls are TRBV11-2 and TRBJ2-1; 9 bases are a match to TRBD2. The CDR3 extends over 17 amino acids. Germline CDR1 is SGHAT and CDR2 is FQNNGV. Losses at the gene ends were 3 bases for V and 3 bases for J; bases not matched to a gene: 9. The CDR3 reads CASSFGSASGDYNEQFF. The CDR3 DNA is TGTGCCAGCAGCTTTGGGTCGGCTAGCGGGGACTACAATGAGCAGTTCTTC.

The chain recombines TRBV5-4 with TRBJ2-6; the D gene is possibly TRBD1 (5 bases). The length of the CDR3 is 17 residues. Trimming took off 4 bases at V and 4 bases at J, with 18 bases between the two ends. CDR1 SGHNT and CDR2 YYREEE come from the germline V gene (reference sequence). CDR3 nucleotides: TGTGCCAGCAGCGACCCTGGTGGCAGGGCGGGGGCCAACGTCCTGACTTTC. Its protein is CASSDPGGRAGANVLTF.

J is TRBJ1-1 and V is TRBV4-1; tentatively, D is TRBD1 (6 bases). The V gene lost 0 bases and the J gene lost 3 bases, with 11 bases spanning the gap. Per germline, CDR1 MGHRA and CDR2 YSYEKL. The CDR3 sequence is 15 residues long. This chain's CDR3 is CASSQDRGMYTEAFF. The CDR3 bases are TGCGCCAGCAGCCAAGATAGGGGGATGTACACTGAAGCTTTCTTT.

As regards this clone: The junction does not match germline at one end; this may be a read error. The V and J genes are TRBV10-1 and TRBJ2-3; tentatively, D is TRBD2 (7 bases). CDR1 and CDR2 from the germline V gene are WNHNN and SYGVQD (reference sequence). The CDR3 is 15 residues long. CDR3 region: CASSDPVVGGASVFF. The DNA of the CDR3 is TGCGCCAGCAGTGACCCGGTAGTGGGGGGGGCAAGTGTGTTTTTT.

The gene calls are TRBV7-2 and TRBJ2-1; possible D gene TRBD2, 6 bases. The CDR3 loop spans 15 amino acids. Between the trimmed V and J ends, which lost 3 bases and 0 bases, there was a span of 9 bases. CDR1 SGHTA and CDR2 FQGNSA come from the germline V gene. The CDR3 loop reads CASSFSGSSYNEQFF. The CDR3 DNA reads TGTGCCAGCAGCTTTAGCGGTAGCTCCTACAATGAGCAGTTCTTC.

J is TRBJ2-5 and V is TRBV5-1; 8 bases line up with TRBD2. CDR1 is SGHRS and CDR2 is YFSETQ in the germline V gene. V shed 4 bases and J 5 bases; nucleotides not matched to a gene: 7. This CDR3 spans 14 amino acids. CDR3 sequence: CASSGPGGTETQYF. CDR3 in DNA: TGCGCCAGCAGCGGTCCGGGGGGGACGGAGACCCAGTACTTC.